The next 26 T cell receptor beta chains were all read from a single sample in a study of untreated major depressive disorder. General study results and limits: Compared with controls, depressed patients showed more TRBV05-01 (Vbeta 5.1) usage in CD4+ T cells.

For these receptors, no antigen is known. Produced via immunoSEQ multiplex PCR; TCRdb's table is partial and in-frame only. The data show under 15,000 clones, 80% to 95% seen once. Sample: CD4+ T cells from PBMCs. Receptors originate from a man aged 25-45 years with major depressive disorder.

The chain uses TRBV5-1 and TRBJ2-7, with D perhaps matching TRBD2 (6 bases). CDR3 length equals 15 residues. With 0 bases removed from V and 0 bases from J, the gap between germline ends came to 10 bases. Looked up from germline, CDR1 is SGHRS and CDR2 is YFSETQ. CDR3 region: CASSLEAGISYEQYF. In DNA, the CDR3 is TGCGCCAGCAGCTTGGAGGCGGGGATCTCCTACGAGCAGTACTTC.

The DNA of the CDR3 is TGTGCCAGCAGCCCCGCAACTAGCGGGGGGCTAGATACGCAGTATTTT. It codes for CASSPATSGGLDTQYF. The V call is TRBV5-6, the J call TRBJ2-3, with 12 bases that match TRBD2. V dropped 4 bases and J dropped 5; count of bases not matched to a gene: 8. CDR3 length: 16 amino acids. Germline V gives CDR1 SGHDT, CDR2 YYEEEE.

J is TRBJ1-5 and V is TRBV19, with unresolved D. The germline gives CDR1 LNHDA, CDR2 SQIVND (reference sequence). The CDR3 extends over 12 amino acids. Trimming took off 3 bases at V and 0 bases at J, with 0 bases between the two ends. The CDR3 sequence is CASSISNQPQHF. CDR3 nucleotides: TGTGCCAGTAGTATTAGCAATCAGCCCCAGCATTTT.

J is TRBJ2-7 and V is TRBV27, with 9 bases that match TRBD1. V trimming: 4 bases; J trimming: 2 bases; junction bases outside the gene matches: 12. The V gene's germline CDR1 is MNHEY and CDR2 SMNVEV (reference sequence). The CDR3 has 17 residues. The CDR3 DNA sequence: TGTGCCAGCAGTTCGATCCTCCGGGACAGGGTACCCTACGAGCAGTACTTC. It yields the protein CASSSILRDRVPYEQYF.

The chain couples TRBV6-6 to TRBJ1-2; 7 bases are shared with TRBD1. V trimming: 7 bases; J trimming: 2 bases; junction bases outside the gene matches: 4. The germline V gene encodes CDR1 MNHNY and CDR2 SVGAGI (reference sequence). CDR3 length equals 13 residues. CDR3 in DNA: TGTGCCAGCACCCCGACAGGGAACTATGGCTACACCTTC. Its translation: CASTPTGNYGYTF.

The chain has TRBV29-1 and TRBJ2-1; TRBD2 aligns across 7 bases. The CDR3 length is 17 residues. Germline V lookup: CDR1 SQVTM, CDR2 ANQGSEA. V dropped 4 bases and J dropped 1; count of bases not matched to a gene: 13. CDR3 protein: CSVVGGGILTSYNEQFF. In DNA, the CDR3 is TGCAGCGTTGTGGGGGGGGGAATATTAACGTCCTACAATGAGCAGTTCTTC.

CDR3 DNA sequence: TGTGCCAGCAGAGGCGGGAGGGGGGGCCAAAATGAGCAGTTCTTC. Translation: CASRGGRGGQNEQFF. The chain couples TRBV28 to TRBJ2-1; 9 positions match TRBD2. V dropped 6 bases and J dropped 7; count of bases not matched to a gene: 10. Per the germline V gene, CDR1 is MDHEN and CDR2 is SYDVKM. The CDR3 runs 15 residues. Drawing the rest from reference TRBV28 and TRBJ2-1, the complete variable domain is DVKVTQSSRYLVKRTGEKVFLECVQDMDHENMFWYRQDPGLGLRLIYFSYDVKMKEKGDIPEGYSVSREKKERFSLILESASTNQTSMYLCASRGGRGGQNEQFFGPGTRLTVL.

The chain employs TRBV30 and TRBJ2-1; 8 bases agree with TRBD2. CDR1 GTSNPN and CDR2 SVGIG come from the germline V gene (reference sequence). The CDR3 covers 11 residues. The DNA of the CDR3 is TGTGTCTCGAGCGGGGGTAATGAGCAGTTCTTC. Translating gives CVSSGGNEQFF.

This sequence joins TRBV7-6 and TRBJ2-3; 8 bases agree with TRBD2. The CDR3 has 15 amino acids. Germline CDR1 and CDR2: SGHVS and FNYEAQ. J was trimmed by 8 bases and V by 0 bases; bases with no gene match: 7. The CDR3 DNA reads as TGTGCCAGCAGCTTAGCCTCGGGACTAGTGGGTACGCAGTATTTT. Its protein is CASSLASGLVGTQYF.

This clone turned up a few times. The gene calls are TRBV4-1 and TRBJ1-4; no clear D gene. The V gene's germline CDR1 is MGHRA and CDR2 YSYEKL. Trimming pared 5 bases from V and 3 bases from J, leaving 7 bases between. This CDR3 contains 13 residues. The CDR3 nucleotides read TGCGCCAGCAGCAGAGTTCCTAATGAAAAACTGTTTTTT. Protein: CASSRVPNEKLFF.

The chain couples TRBV5-1 to TRBJ2-3, with D perhaps being TRBD1 or TRBD2 (5 bases each). V lost 4 bases to trimming and J lost 1 base, with 13 bases between them. The CDR3 covers 15 residues. Germline CDR1 and CDR2: SGHRS and YFSETQ. The chain's CDR3 is CASSRDGLGTDTQYF. The CDR3 nucleotides read TGCGCCAGCAGCAGGGACGGCCTAGGCACAGATACGCAGTATTTT.

The V and J genes are TRBV20-1 and TRBJ2-5; no clear D. This CDR3 comprises 10 residues. V lost 5 bases to trimming and J lost 4 bases, with 5 bases between them. The germline CDR1 and CDR2 sequences are DFQATT and SNEGSKA (reference sequence). The CDR3 region is CSAGVETQYF. CDR3 sequence (DNA): TGCAGTGCTGGGGTAGAGACCCAGTACTTC.

The chain couples TRBV28 to TRBJ1-1, with D perhaps TRBD1 (6 bases). Trimming took off 4 bases at V and 5 bases at J, with 20 bases between the two ends. CDR1 and CDR2 from the germline V gene are MDHEN and SYDVKM. CDR3 length equals 16 residues. CDR3: CASSSRQANLGTEAFF. CDR3 nucleotides: TGTGCCAGCAGTTCCCGACAGGCTAACTTGGGGACTGAAGCTTTCTTT.

The V and J genes are TRBV9 and TRBJ2-6; D is perhaps TRBD2 (5 bases). The CDR3 has 17 amino acids. V lost 0 bases to trimming and J lost 0 bases, with 10 bases between them. Germline-derived CDR1 and CDR2 are SGDLS and YYNGEE. CDR3 residues: CASSVEDGISGANVLTF. The CDR3 nucleotides are TGTGCCAGCAGCGTAGAGGACGGGATCTCTGGGGCCAACGTCCTGACTTTC.

V is TRBV9 and J is TRBJ2-2; D is unclear. The germline V and J ends were trimmed by 0 bases and 0 bases, with 15 bases remaining between them. The germline V gene encodes CDR1 SGDLS and CDR2 YYNGEE. CDR3 length equals 18 residues. The CDR3 sequence is CASSVGFPGRSNTGELFF. The CDR3 DNA sequence: TGTGCCAGCAGCGTAGGGTTCCCCGGCAGATCGAACACCGGGGAGCTGTTTTTT.

The chain uses TRBV25-1 and TRBJ1-4; D remains unclear. The germline V gene has CDR1 MGHDK and CDR2 SYGVNS. V was cut by 7 bases and J by 1 base, with 7 bases left in between. The CDR3 has 13 residues. The CDR3, as DNA: TGTGCCAGCACCATGGGAACTAATGAAAAACTGTTTTTT. This encodes CASTMGTNEKLFF.

This clone has more than one count but fewer than ten. The CDR3 is CASSDGTENIQYF. The CDR3 nucleotides read TGTGCCAGCAGCGACGGGACAGAAAACATTCAGTACTTC. The J gene is TRBJ2-4, the V gene TRBV5-6; 7 bases match TRBD1. The CDR3 loop spans 13 amino acids. Germline V gene sequence: CDR1 SGHDT, CDR2 YYEEEE. Losses at the gene ends were 4 bases for V and 5 bases for J; bases not matched to a gene: 3.

J is TRBJ1-5 and V is TRBV7-9; the D is unclear. CDR3 length: 13 residues. Germline assignment: CDR1 SEHNR and CDR2 FQNEAQ (reference sequence). V was trimmed by 0 bases and J by 9 bases, leaving 9 bases between them. The CDR3 DNA reads TGTGCCAGCAGCTTAGCGTTGGCAGGGCCCCAGCATTTT. This codes for CASSLALAGPQHF.

The chain links TRBV6-6 to TRBJ1-5, with unresolved D. Trimming stripped 7 bases from V and 2 bases from J, with 9 bases between. This CDR3 is built from 13 residues. Germline assignment: CDR1 MNHNY and CDR2 SVGAGI (reference sequence). The CDR3 DNA reads TGTGCCAGCAATACGGCGGGCAATCAGCCCCAGCATTTT. This encodes CASNTAGNQPQHF.

The chain employs TRBV5-4 and TRBJ1-6; D may be TRBD1 (5 bases). The CDR3 contains 16 residues. V was clipped by 3 bases and J by 0 bases, with 10 bases between them. Germline CDR1 and CDR2: SGHNT and YYREEE (reference sequence). The CDR3 DNA reads TGTGCCAGCAGCTCACAGGCTCTCTCCTATAATTCACCCCTCCACTTT. Translation: CASSSQALSYNSPLHF.

This chain links TRBV6-5 with TRBJ2-7; D unclear. Germline V gene lookup returns CDR1 MNHEY and CDR2 SVGAGI. This CDR3 spans 13 amino acids. The V and J ends lost 5 bases and 3 bases respectively, with 11 bases between them. CDR3 sequence: CASSQSSGYEQYF. For the CDR3, the DNA is TGTGCCAGCAGTCAGTCCTCCGGCTACGAGCAGTACTTC.

The rearrangement uses TRBV7-2 and TRBJ2-7; D call uncertain. With 4 bases removed from V and 3 bases from J, the gap between germline ends came to 7 bases. This CDR3 is built from 12 residues. Germline CDR1 is SGHTA and CDR2 is FQGNSA. The CDR3 here is CASSYYNYEQYF. In nucleotides, the CDR3 is TGTGCCAGCAGCTACTATAACTACGAGCAGTACTTC. Supplemented by reference TRBV7-2 and TRBJ2-7, the full variable domain reads GAGVSQSPSNKVTEKGKDVELRCDPISGHTALYWYRQSLGQGLEFLIYFQGNSAPDKSGLPSDRFSAERTGGSVSTLTIQRTQQEDSAVYLCASSYYNYEQYFGPGTRLTVT.

This rearrangement joins TRBV18 to TRBJ2-7, with TRBD1 identical over 12 bases. The CDR3 extends over 13 amino acids. V was clipped by 6 bases and J by 7 bases; unmatched bases: 4. Germline lookup yields CDR1 KGHSH and CDR2 LQKENI. The CDR3 DNA is TGTGCCAGCTCGGGACAGGGGGCGGGAGAGCAGTACTTC. It yields the protein CASSGQGAGEQYF.

This chain joins TRBV6-6 and TRBJ2-1; D perhaps matches TRBD1 (6 bases). Trimming removed 0 bases at V and 8 bases at J, with 17 bases between. This CDR3 has 16 amino acids. Germline CDR1 MNHNY, CDR2 SVGAGI (reference sequence). The CDR3 sequence: CASSYSTTGPWDEQFF. The CDR3 region has the DNA TGTGCCAGCAGTTACTCGACGACAGGCCCGTGGGATGAGCAGTTCTTC.

The sample holds one count of this clone. The V call is TRBV5-1, the J call TRBJ2-3, with 8 bases fitting TRBD1. The germline CDR1 and CDR2 sequences are SGHRS and YFSETQ. V lost 3 bases to trimming and J lost 2 bases; unmatched junction nucleotides: 5. CDR3 length: 15 amino acids. CDR3 sequence reads: CASSSTGVLTDTQYF. Here the CDR3 DNA reads TGCGCCAGCAGCTCGACAGGGGTTCTCACAGATACGCAGTATTTT.

The chain employs TRBV27 and TRBJ2-3; no clear D. The ends were cut back, 6 bases at V and 5 bases at J, with 12 bases in the middle. The CDR3 consists of 13 residues. Germline V gene data show CDR1 as MNHEY and CDR2 as SMNVEV (reference sequence). The CDR3 DNA is TGTGCCAGCAGAAGTTTACGGGTAGATACGCAGTATTTT. Protein sequence: CASRSLRVDTQYF.